This TCR beta chain was sequenced during a study of OX40 agonist ivuxolimab in advanced cancers. TCRdb's table, derived via immunoSEQ multiplex PCR, lists solely in-frame clones and lacks some. The repertoire holds roughly 25,000 clones, with about four fifths as singletons. This CDR3 has 14 amino acids. Looked up from germline, CDR1 is LNHDA and CDR2 is SQIVND (reference sequence). V dropped 10 bases and J dropped 6 bases, with 19 bases sitting between them. This TCR was sampled from an adult with an advanced solid tumor such as melanoma, head and neck, liver or kidney cancer. The material sequenced was CD4+ or CD8+ T cells sorted from blood, taken in a trial of the OX40 agonist ivuxolimab. The rearrangement links TRBV19 to TRBJ2-1; possible D gene TRBD1, 5 bases. The CDR3 is CATKAGYLVNEQFF. DNA of the CDR3: TGTGCCACCAAGGCAGGGTATTTGGTCAATGAGCAGTTCTTC.